This TCR beta chain is drawn from a study of regulatory T cells in long-lasting Graves disease. General study results and limits: The study examined only peripheral blood, not thyroid tissue.

As to time point: persistent/refractory GD, antithyroid drugs over 5 years with positive TRAb. There was RNA extracted from PBMCs, and the TCR library was made from it. The source of the patients was an endocrinology department in Xi'an, China. Details on this clonotype: Its antigen remains unidentified.

V dropped 4 bases and J dropped 3 bases, with 10 bases sitting between them. CDR1 SGHRS and CDR2 YFSETQ come from the germline V gene. CDR3 length: 13 amino acids. For TCR beta, libraries came from iRepertoire HTBI primers and Arm-PCR of CDR3 regions. TCRdb independently ran MiXCR on the multiplex PCR reads; one entry per CDR3 protein. Seen here are about 450,000 distinct CDR3 sequences, less than 25% observed once, and the top ten hold about a quarter. The chain joins TRBV5-1 to TRBJ2-5, with a weak D call TRBD1 (5 bases). The clonotype originates from a female donor with Graves disease. The material was peripheral blood mononuclear cells (PBMCs), obtained when the disease was refractory, from a patient treated with antithyroid drugs. Here the CDR3 reads CASSNSGKETQYF. In DNA form, the CDR3 reads TGCGCCAGCAGCAATTCAGGGAAAGAGACCCAGTACTTC. Full variable domain (remainder filled in from reference TRBV5-1 and TRBJ2-5): KAGVTQTPRYLIKTRGQQVTLSCSPISGHRSVSWYQQTPGQGLQFLFEYFSETQRNKGNFPGRFSGRQFSNSRSEMNVSTLELGDSALYLCASSNSGKETQYFGPGTRLLVL.